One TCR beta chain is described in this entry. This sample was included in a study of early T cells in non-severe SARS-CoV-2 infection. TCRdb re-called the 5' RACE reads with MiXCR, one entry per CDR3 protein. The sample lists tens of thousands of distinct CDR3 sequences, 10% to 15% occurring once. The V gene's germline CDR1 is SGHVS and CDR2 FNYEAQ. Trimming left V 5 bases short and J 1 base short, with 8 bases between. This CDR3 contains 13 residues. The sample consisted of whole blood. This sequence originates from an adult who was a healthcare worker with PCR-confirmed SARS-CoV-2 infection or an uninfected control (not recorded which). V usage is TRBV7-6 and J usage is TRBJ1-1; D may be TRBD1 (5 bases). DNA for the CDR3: TGTGCCAGCAGCGGGACGCCGAACACTGAAGCTTTCTTT. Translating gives CASSGTPNTEAFF.